This T cell receptor (beta chain) stems from a study of blood T cells in healthy people across ages. Ten milliliters of peripheral blood were drawn from each donor. The sample holds one count of this clonotype. CDR3 length: 15 amino acids. Germline CDR1 is DFQATT and CDR2 is SNEGSKA (reference sequence). The V gene end was trimmed by 0 bases and the J gene end by 4 bases; junction bases not matched to a gene: 8. Primed by a sample-barcoded 5' primer and a J-beta primer mix, a second PCR proceeded for about 6 to 11 cycles. One entry per CDR3 protein, called by TCRdb with MiXCR from the 5' RACE reads. In the table there are around 1.5 million distinct CDR3 sequences, roughly 40% of which are singletons.

The sequencing sample was made of blood. The J gene is TRBJ1-2, the V gene TRBV20-1; 7 positions agree with TRBD1. This sequence originates from a young woman in good health. Here the CDR3 reads CSARDTHRGGYGYTF. CDR3 nucleotide sequence: TGCAGTGCTAGAGATACCCACAGGGGCGGCTATGGCTACACCTTC.